A selection of T cell receptor beta chains follows, all from one sample in a study of neoadjuvant anti-PD-1 for oral cavity cancer. Here immunoSEQ multiplex PCR was the method, and the copy in TCRdb shows in-frame clones only, minus some. This sample has some 15,000 clones, with roughly 34% found just once. Specimen: tumor tissue, collected after nivolumab (anti-PD-1) treatment. The receptors were sampled from a person between 35 and 79 years old with oral cavity squamous cell carcinoma. CDR3s include the opening cysteine and the closing phenylalanine or tryptophan. D genes are given only for firm matches.

j_call	d_call	v_call	cdr3_aa
TRBJ2-1	-	TRBV18	CASSPPRGSGVRGEQFF
TRBJ1-4	-	TRBV7-9	CASSPALVGEKLFF
TRBJ2-5	-	TRBV7-6	CASSSDWGETQYF
TRBJ1-2	-	TRBV7-2	CASSPFPNYGYTF
TRBJ1-1	-	TRBV6-1	CASRGIMNTEAFF
TRBJ2-3	-	TRBV6-4	CASSLTAGSTDTQYF
TRBJ2-5	-	TRBV6-5	CASSNGKEETQYF
TRBJ2-7	-	TRBV25-1	CASSGVYEQYF
TRBJ1-4	-	TRBV10-3	CAIKFRKSREKLFF
TRBJ1-2	-	TRBV28	CASNAGQGYTF
TRBJ2-7	TRBD1	TRBV28	CASSTPGQGAYEQYF
TRBJ1-1	-	TRBV7-2	CASSLAGVVTEAFF
TRBJ2-2	-	TRBV5-6	CASSAGTSGELFF
TRBJ2-7	-	TRBV30	CAWSVTLGEQYF
TRBJ1-2	TRBD1	TRBV6-5	CASSEDRVYGYTF
TRBJ2-7	-	TRBV11-2	CASSLGPGLREQYF
TRBJ2-2	-	TRBV6-6	CASLPQPENTGELFF
TRBJ1-2	-	TRBV7-2	CASSLARENGYTF
TRBJ2-7	-	TRBV7-2	CASRRGMGAYEQYF
TRBJ1-6	-	TRBV5-5	CASSLHGDYNSPLHF
TRBJ1-2	-	TRBV28	CASSSTGALYGYTF
TRBJ2-5	-	TRBV28	CASSLLGTTQETQYF
TRBJ2-3	-	TRBV27	CASSLGGGRFGTQYF
TRBJ2-5	-	TRBV11-2	CASSRGSGETQYF
TRBJ2-5	TRBD1	TRBV4-1	CASSQPSAGTGGQETQYF
TRBJ2-2	TRBD1	TRBV7-2	CASSLVGGQGITGELFF
TRBJ2-1	TRBD2	TRBV9	CASSPRTGLAGVYNEQFF
TRBJ2-7	TRBD1	TRBV5-8	CASSSDRTGVYEQYF
TRBJ2-1	-	TRBV4-3	CASSQEWVSWDEQFF
TRBJ1-1	-	TRBV7-9	CASSYDRDISTEAFF
TRBJ1-2	-	TRBV28	CASSLYVRPVLYGYTF